The clone carrying this T cell receptor beta chain was detected only once. Antigen: not known. The CDR3 sequence is 17 residues long. Trimming removed 3 bases from V and 3 bases from J; junction bases left unmatched: 8. CDR1 is DFQATT, CDR2 SNEGSKA, per germline (reference sequence). This specimen belongs to a study of molecular identifiers for immune sequencing clone quantification. About the research overall: Naive CD8 cell RNA, from roughly 20,000 or 100,000 cells, was split five ways in replicates, with four sequenced. The study, taken as a whole, reports: Whereas naive cells kept under 1% of molecules in clones above 20 RNA copies, such clones held over 97% in effectors. Spiked Jurkat TCR RNA equivalent to one cell was reportedly detectable in some 960,000 naive cells.

Libraries from naive CD8 cells were generated from 20,000 to 1,000,000 sorted cells (with 10%, 30% or 50% RNA). MiXCR, applied by TCRdb to the PCR reads, yields one record per CDR3 protein. The table has about 640,000 distinct CDR3 sequences, 15% to 20% seen once. The receptor comes from a human donor in good health. Some libraries in this study had Jurkat cell RNA spiked in. The genes are TRBV20-1 and TRBJ2-7, with 16 bases identical to TRBD2. The specimen was naive CD8+ T cells from blood, with Jurkat cell RNA spiked in. Subset meaning: FACS-sorted CD8+CD4-CCR7+CD45RA+ naive T cells. The CDR3 DNA reads as TGCAGTGCTAGTCAGGGGACTAGCGGGAGGGGATTCTACGAGCAGTACTTC. Its translation is CSASQGTSGRGFYEQYF.